These 23 T cell receptor beta chains came from one sample sequenced in a study of T cell responses to AZD1222 COVID-19 vaccine. Sequencing used immunoSEQ multiplex PCR; TCRdb keeps in-frame clones, though not all of them. The table includes some 140,000 clones, roughly nine tenths detected once. The sample in question was peripheral blood, obtained on day 0 of MenACWY control vaccination. These receptor sequences come from an adult in good health.

The chain joins TRBV9 to TRBJ1-2; D might be TRBD1 (5 bases). The V end lost 0 bases, the J end lost 3 bases, and 9 bases lay between the germline ends. The germline gives CDR1 SGDLS, CDR2 YYNGEE. This CDR3 spans 14 amino acids. CDR3 region: CASSVGWGYYGYTF. CDR3 nucleotides: TGTGCCAGCAGCGTAGGGTGGGGCTACTATGGCTACACCTTC.

V is TRBV7-2 and J is TRBJ2-1; a possible D gene is TRBD2 (6 bases). The CDR3 has 17 amino acids. CDR1 and CDR2 (germline): SGHTA, FQGNSA. V lost 1 base to trimming and J lost 3 bases, with 16 bases between them. CDR3 coding DNA: TGTGCCAGCAGCTTAGTAACAGCGGGTGGGGGCTACAATGAGCAGTTCTTC. Its translation: CASSLVTAGGGYNEQFF.

The chain employs TRBV10-3 and TRBJ2-2; D is tentatively TRBD1 or TRBD2 (5 bases each). The ends were cut back, 6 bases at V and 7 bases at J, with 21 bases in the middle. This CDR3 contains 16 residues. The germline gives CDR1 ENHRY, CDR2 SYGVKD. CDR3 sequence (DNA): TGTGCCATCAGGTCTTTACAGGCGGGTGGGAGCGGGGAGCTGTTTTTT. Encoded protein: CAIRSLQAGGSGELFF.

The V and J genes are TRBV5-4 and TRBJ1-2; 9 bases map to TRBD1. After removal of 7 bases from V and 0 bases from J, the junction contained 10 bases not matched to a gene. Germline-derived CDR1 and CDR2 are SGHNT and YYREEE (reference sequence). The CDR3 spans 16 residues. The CDR3 DNA follows: TGTGCCAGCGGATTTACAGGGGGCATAACTAACTATGGCTACACCTTC. As protein: CASGFTGGITNYGYTF. The full variable domain, completed using reference TRBV5-4 and TRBJ1-2, is ETGVTQSPTHLIKTRGQQVTLRCSSQSGHNTVSWYQQALGQGPQFIFQYYREEENGRGNFPPRFSGLQFPNYSSELNVNALELDDSALYLCASGFTGGITNYGYTFGSGTRLTVV.

The V call is TRBV14, the J call TRBJ1-2; tentative D call: TRBD1 (6 bases). Trimming cost V 2 bases and J 8 bases, with 12 bases left between them. The CDR3 has 13 amino acids. Germline V gives CDR1 SGHDN, CDR2 FVKESK. Here the CDR3 DNA reads TGTGCCAGCAGCCAATACGGGGGCGTAGGCTACACCTTC. Its protein is CASSQYGGVGYTF.

This sequence joins TRBV6-1 and TRBJ1-5; no definite D call. The CDR3 contains 15 residues. Between the trimmed V and J ends, which lost 3 bases and 1 base, there was a span of 10 bases. Looked up from germline, CDR1 is MNHNS and CDR2 is SASEGT. The CDR3 protein is CASSELGGSNQPQHF. CDR3 DNA: TGTGCCAGCAGTGAGCTCGGAGGCAGCAATCAGCCCCAGCATTTT.

This clone has only a few counts. V and J are TRBV10-1 and TRBJ2-2; 11 bases are a match to TRBD2. This CDR3 region has 15 residues. Germline V lookup: CDR1 WNHNN, CDR2 SYGVQD (reference sequence). V was pared by 6 bases and J by 4 bases, with 4 bases of the junction left unmatched. CDR3 DNA: TGCGCCAGCAGCGGCCTAGCGGGGGGCACCGGGGAGCTGTTTTTT. The encoded protein is CASSGLAGGTGELFF.

The rearrangement uses TRBV19 and TRBJ1-2, with a weak D call TRBD1 (5 bases). The germline V and J ends were trimmed by 5 bases and 5 bases, with 12 bases remaining between them. Looked up from germline, CDR1 is LNHDA and CDR2 is SQIVND (reference sequence). There are 13 residues in the CDR3. The CDR3 reads CASSPGTFYGYTF. Here the CDR3 DNA reads TGTGCCAGTAGTCCCGGGACCTTTTATGGCTACACCTTC. The complete variable domain, with remaining parts taken from reference TRBV19 and TRBJ1-2, reads DGGITQSPKYLFRKEGQNVTLSCEQNLNHDAMYWYRQDPGQGLRLIYYSQIVNDFQKGDIAEGYSVSREKKESFPLTVTSAQKNPTAFYLCASSPGTFYGYTFGSGTRLTVV.

J is TRBJ1-2 and V is TRBV3-1 (or the pseudogene TRBV3-2); D is perhaps TRBD1 (6 bases). Trimming cost V 4 bases and J 7 bases, with 13 bases left between them. This CDR3 has 13 amino acids. CDR1 is LGHDT, CDR2 YNNKEL, per germline (reference sequence). The CDR3 is CASSPMTGGGYTF. As DNA, the CDR3 is TGTGCCAGCAGCCCGATGACAGGTGGTGGCTACACCTTC.

The V gene is TRBV5-1, the J gene TRBJ1-4; D is possibly TRBD1 (6 bases). The ends were cut back, 0 bases at V and 8 bases at J, with 11 bases in the middle. This CDR3 has 14 amino acids. CDR1 is SGHRS and CDR2 is YFSETQ in the germline V gene. This CDR3 is CASSLERGFEKLFF. The CDR3 DNA is TGCGCCAGCAGCTTGGAGAGGGGGTTCGAAAAACTGTTTTTT.

The chain joins TRBV19 to TRBJ1-5; no definite D call. The V end lost 3 bases, the J end lost 9 bases, and 18 bases lay between the germline ends. Germline CDR1 is LNHDA and CDR2 is SQIVND (reference sequence). This CDR3 is 15 amino acids long. The CDR3 region is CASSIGLNSITPQHF. The CDR3 nucleotides read TGTGCCAGTAGTATCGGACTCAACTCGATTACGCCCCAGCATTTT. Full variable domain (remainder filled in from reference TRBV19 and TRBJ1-5): DGGITQSPKYLFRKEGQNVTLSCEQNLNHDAMYWYRQDPGQGLRLIYYSQIVNDFQKGDIAEGYSVSREKKESFPLTVTSAQKNPTAFYLCASSIGLNSITPQHFGDGTRLSIL.

The V and J genes are TRBV15 and TRBJ2-7; D may be TRBD1 or TRBD2 (7 bases each). Between the trimmed V and J ends, which lost 1 base and 6 bases, there was a span of 13 bases. Germline CDR1 is LNHNV and CDR2 is YYDKDF (reference sequence). The CDR3 has 14 residues. The CDR3 spells CATSRAGGVGEQYF. The CDR3 DNA sequence: TGTGCCACCAGCAGAGCAGGGGGGGTGGGCGAGCAGTACTTC.

This clone was seen a single time. V gene TRBV7-3 combines with J gene TRBJ1-1; D not certain. With 5 bases removed from V and 4 bases from J, the gap between germline ends came to 14 bases. Germline lookup yields CDR1 SGHTA and CDR2 FQGTGA. CDR3 size: 14 residues. The CDR3 bases are TGTGCCAGCAGCCCGGGCTGGGTGGGCACTGAAGCTTTCTTT. It translates to CASSPGWVGTEAFF.

The V call is TRBV11-2, the J call TRBJ1-4; maybe TRBD1 (5 bases). Trimming cost V 3 bases and J 8 bases, with 16 bases left between them. The CDR3 sequence is 15 residues long. Germline V gene lookup returns CDR1 SGHAT and CDR2 FQNNGV. CDR3 region: CASSFQAAGKEKLFF. The CDR3 DNA reads as TGTGCCAGCAGCTTCCAGGCGGCAGGGAAAGAAAAACTGTTTTTT.

V usage is TRBV27 and J usage is TRBJ1-1, with TRBD1 matching over 7 bases. The junction had 16 bases not matched to a gene; V was cut back by 6 bases and J by 0 bases. The CDR3 totals 18 residues. Germline loops: CDR1 MNHEY, CDR2 SMNVEV (reference sequence). CDR3 amino acids: CASRNPVRGRRVNTEAFF. CDR3 nucleotide sequence: TGTGCCAGCAGAAATCCTGTAAGGGGGCGCCGGGTGAACACTGAAGCTTTCTTT.

The gene calls are TRBV19 and TRBJ1-2; 11 nucleotides match TRBD1. This CDR3 has 15 amino acids. The V and J ends lost 6 bases and 12 bases, in that order; junction bases with no gene match: 15. Germline V gene sequence: CDR1 LNHDA, CDR2 SQIVND (reference sequence). The CDR3 bases are TGTGCCAGTAGCCCTCGGGGGACAGGGGGAGAAAGAGACACCTTC. Residues: CASSPRGTGGERDTF.

The chain is built from TRBV9 and TRBJ1-1; TRBD1 is a possible D gene (6 bases). Germline assignment: CDR1 SGDLS and CDR2 YYNGEE. The CDR3 is made up of 16 amino acids. V was cut by 3 bases and J by 5 bases, with 20 bases left in between. The CDR3, as DNA: TGTGCCAGCAGCGGGGTGGTAGGCGGGGGGCTGACTGAAGCTTTCTTT. It specifies CASSGVVGGGLTEAFF.

The rearrangement links TRBV28 to TRBJ1-5; 7 bases agree with TRBD1. CDR3 size: 16 residues. J gave up 2 bases and V 5 bases, and 9 bases lay outside the gene matches. Germline CDR1 MDHEN, CDR2 SYDVKM. CDR3 bases: TGTGCCAGCAGTCCGTTCATCCAGGGGGGCAATCAGCCCCAGCATTTT. The encoded protein is CASSPFIQGGNQPQHF.

This clone was seen just once. The V and J genes are TRBV24-1 and TRBJ2-7; TRBD2 might be the D (5 bases). Trimming stripped 7 bases from V and 4 bases from J, with 13 bases between. The germline gives CDR1 KGHDR, CDR2 SFDVKD. The CDR3 runs 13 residues. The CDR3, as DNA: TGTGCCACCAGCGGACTCAGCTGGTACGAGCAGTACGTC. As protein: CATSGLSWYEQYV.

The rearrangement links TRBV10-2 to TRBJ2-2; perhaps TRBD1 as D (6 bases). Trimming took off 6 bases at V and 0 bases at J, with 14 bases between the two ends. This CDR3 has 16 residues. Germline V CDR1 and CDR2: WSHSY, SAAADI. The CDR3 loop reads CASSEGHLANTGELFF. CDR3 coding DNA: TGCGCCAGCAGCGAGGGACACCTCGCGAACACCGGGGAGCTGTTTTTT.

By proportion, this clone is medium-sized. The chain employs TRBV4-1 and TRBJ2-5; 8 bases align to TRBD1. Germline trimming cut 0 bases from V and 5 bases from J; bases unmatched to any gene: 5. Germline V gene sequence: CDR1 MGHRA, CDR2 YSYEKL. The CDR3 is made up of 15 amino acids. The CDR3 nucleotides read TGCGCCAGCAGCCAAGAGGGGTACAGGGGGGAGACCCAGTACTTC. Its protein product is CASSQEGYRGETQYF.

The sample holds a few counts of this clone. V usage is TRBV7-2 and J usage is TRBJ1-6; 8 nucleotides align to TRBD1. The CDR3 runs 15 residues. Germline V CDR1 and CDR2: SGHTA, FQGNSA. J lost 10 bases, V lost 1 base, and 6 bases had no gene match. As DNA, the CDR3 is TGTGCCAGCAGCTTAGTTCAGGGGGCAGGATCACCCCTCCACTTT. Its protein is CASSLVQGAGSPLHF.

The V gene is TRBV11-2, the J gene TRBJ2-5; 8 nucleotides agree with TRBD1. Unmatched junction bases numbered 7, after V lost 5 bases and J lost 2 bases. Germline V lookup: CDR1 SGHAT, CDR2 FQNNGV. This CDR3 spans 15 amino acids. The CDR3 here is CASSRGTGPQETQYF. The CDR3, as DNA: TGTGCCAGCAGCCGCGGGACAGGTCCTCAAGAGACCCAGTACTTC.